These 31 T cell receptor beta chains were all obtained from the same sample, sequenced in a study of shared clonotypes between healthy human individuals. Here immunoSEQ multiplex PCR was the method, and the copy in TCRdb shows in-frame clones only, minus some. The sample lists around 700,000 clones, about 74% occurring once. Sample: memory CD4+ T cells sorted from blood. Noted subset: CD45RA-negative fraction. The receptors here all came from a woman aged 30 to 39 in good health.

As concerns this clone: Within the sample, other DNA sequences also encode this same CDR3. The J gene is TRBJ2-7, the V gene TRBV7-2; D remains ambiguous. The germline V gene encodes CDR1 SGHTA and CDR2 FQGNSA. V was trimmed by 1 base and J by 2 bases, leaving 9 bases between them. The CDR3 is 14 residues long. The CDR3 DNA reads as TGTGCCAGCAGCTTAGTACCCGGACCCTACGAGCAGTACTTC. It encodes CASSLVPGPYEQYF.

V usage is TRBV28 and J usage is TRBJ2-5; no firm D call. Germline CDR1 reads MDHEN; CDR2 reads SYDVKM. Trimming cost V 2 bases and J 6 bases, with 10 bases left between them. The CDR3 totals 13 residues. The CDR3 loop reads CASSLGVGKTQYF. In nucleotides, the CDR3 is TGTGCCAGCAGTTTAGGGGTGGGAAAGACCCAGTACTTC.

This chain connects TRBV5-6 to TRBJ1-2, with D perhaps TRBD1 (5 bases). The CDR3 spans 14 residues. V was clipped by 5 bases and J by 5 bases, with 16 bases between them. Germline V gene lookup returns CDR1 SGHDT and CDR2 YYEEEE. The CDR3 DNA follows: TGTGCCAGCAGAGGAGTTACAGGAGGGTATGGCTACACCTTC. Encoded protein: CASRGVTGGYGYTF.

This chain links TRBV18 with TRBJ1-4; D gene unclear. The CDR3 is made up of 13 amino acids. Germline V lookup: CDR1 KGHSH, CDR2 LQKENI. With 3 bases removed from V and 4 bases from J, the gap between germline ends came to 6 bases. The CDR3 reads CASSPNLNEKLFF. In DNA, the CDR3 is TGTGCCAGCTCACCCAATCTTAATGAAAAACTGTTTTTT.

This rearrangement joins TRBV5-1 to TRBJ2-3; the match to TRBD2 covers 7 bases. Germline V gene lookup returns CDR1 SGHRS and CDR2 YFSETQ. Trimming removed 4 bases from V and 6 bases from J; junction bases left unmatched: 11. CDR3 length: 15 amino acids. The CDR3 DNA sequence: TGCGCCAGCAGCAAAACAGCGGGATCAAGGGATACGCAGTATTTT. It codes for CASSKTAGSRDTQYF.

Notes on this clone: Since a much larger clone is just one base distant, this may be a read error. Other nucleotide sequences in the sample specify the same CDR3. The rearrangement joins TRBV7-8 to TRBJ2-5; no clear D. Germline V lookup: CDR1 SGHVS, CDR2 FQNEAQ. V dropped 5 bases and J dropped 2 bases, with 3 bases sitting between them. This CDR3 is 11 amino acids long. The CDR3 sequence is CASSGQETQYF. CDR3 nucleotide sequence: TGTGCCAGCAGCGGGCAAGAGACCCAGTACTTC.

The rearrangement links TRBV19 to TRBJ1-5; no clear D gene. Germline loops: CDR1 LNHDA, CDR2 SQIVND (reference sequence). V shed 3 bases and J shed 7 bases, with 19 bases lying between them. The CDR3 has 16 amino acids. CDR3 sequence reads: CASSMVGVSPPQPQHF. Written as DNA, the CDR3 is TGTGCCAGTAGTATGGTCGGGGTGTCTCCTCCACAGCCCCAGCATTTT. The entire variable domain, with the rest obtained from reference TRBV19 and TRBJ1-5, is as follows: DGGITQSPKYLFRKEGQNVTLSCEQNLNHDAMYWYRQDPGQGLRLIYYSQIVNDFQKGDIAEGYSVSREKKESFPLTVTSAQKNPTAFYLCASSMVGVSPPQPQHFGDGTRLSIL.

This clone is a singleton in its sample. The genes are TRBV29-1 and TRBJ2-2; tentatively, D is TRBD2 (6 bases). Germline lookup yields CDR1 SQVTM and CDR2 ANQGSEA. Deletions cut 7 bases from V and 9 bases from J, with 9 bases between. The CDR3 has 10 amino acids. CDR3 nucleotide sequence: TGCAGCGGGGGGGACCGGGAGCTGTTTTTT. This gives the protein CSGGDRELFF.

The J gene is TRBJ2-6, the V gene TRBV11-2; D possibly matches TRBD1 or TRBD2 (5 bases each). CDR1 and CDR2 from the germline V gene are SGHAT and FQNNGV. The germline V and J ends were trimmed by 0 bases and 2 bases, with 14 bases remaining between them. This CDR3 contains 18 residues. In nucleotides, the CDR3 is TGTGCCAGCAGCTTAGATCAGTCGGGGCGCGCTGGGGCCAACGTCCTGACTTTC. Its protein product is CASSLDQSGRAGANVLTF.

V gene TRBV28 combines with J gene TRBJ1-1, with D maybe TRBD1 (6 bases). Germline loops: CDR1 MDHEN, CDR2 SYDVKM. V gave up 10 bases and J gave up 4 bases, with 22 bases separating them. This CDR3 contains 15 residues. In DNA, the CDR3 is TGTGCCACCTTACGGTCGGGGGGCGCGGGCACTGAAGCTTTCTTT. Amino acid sequence: CATLRSGGAGTEAFF.

The chain has TRBV19 and TRBJ1-4; unclear D gene. The CDR3 is made up of 16 amino acids. V was pared by 0 bases and J by 0 bases, with 8 bases between. Looked up from germline, CDR1 is LNHDA and CDR2 is SQIVND (reference sequence). Here the CDR3 DNA reads TGTGCCAGTAGTATAGATTTAACGGCAACTAATGAAAAACTGTTTTTT. It encodes CASSIDLTATNEKLFF.

This clone was detected a few times. This rearrangement joins TRBV13 to TRBJ2-7, with 9 bases aligning to TRBD1. Germline lookup yields CDR1 PRHDT and CDR2 FYEKMQ (reference sequence). V gave up 6 bases and J gave up 6 bases; unmatched junction bases: 15. The CDR3 is 16 residues long. The CDR3: CASSYDIGQGPSEQYF. The DNA of the CDR3 is TGTGCCAGCAGTTATGATATTGGACAGGGGCCCAGCGAGCAGTACTTC.

The chain uses TRBV19 and TRBJ2-5; 7 bases fit TRBD1. Germline V gene sequence: CDR1 LNHDA, CDR2 SQIVND (reference sequence). The CDR3 is made up of 15 amino acids. The V segment lost 4 bases and the J segment 5 bases; nucleotides outside the gene matches: 10. The DNA of the CDR3 is TGTGCCAGTAGTAAGCAGACAGGGATGACGGAGACCCAGTACTTC. Its protein is CASSKQTGMTETQYF.

This chain uses TRBV7-8 with TRBJ2-4, with 9 positions matching TRBD2. V gave up 1 base and J gave up 1 base; unmatched junction bases: 5. The CDR3 covers 17 residues. CDR1 is SGHVS and CDR2 is FQNEAQ in the germline V gene. The CDR3 loop is CASSLVRAGGAKNIQYF. The CDR3 DNA follows: TGTGCCAGCAGCTTAGTGCGGGCGGGAGGGGCCAAAAACATTCAGTACTTC.

A single count supports this clone. The genes are TRBV19 and TRBJ1-4; a possible D gene is TRBD1 (5 bases). Trimming removed 3 bases at V and 3 bases at J, with 14 bases between. The CDR3 loop spans 16 amino acids. CDR1 and CDR2 (germline): LNHDA, SQIVND (reference sequence). This chain's CDR3 is CASSIGTAAPNEKLFF. The CDR3 nucleotides are TGTGCCAGTAGTATTGGGACGGCGGCCCCTAATGAAAAACTGTTTTTT.

Comments on this clone: This specimen includes other DNA sequences encoding the same CDR3. The rearrangement joins TRBV6-6 to TRBJ2-3; D may be TRBD2 (5 bases). Trimming stripped 2 bases from V and 3 bases from J, with 6 bases between. This CDR3 comprises 13 residues. Per germline, CDR1 MNHNY and CDR2 SVGAGI (reference sequence). CDR3 protein: CASSYRGTDTQYF. The CDR3 coding sequence is TGTGCCAGCAGTTACCGGGGAACAGATACGCAGTATTTT.

This chain connects TRBV16 to TRBJ1-3; D gene ambiguous. Germline values: CDR1 KGHSY, CDR2 FQNENV. This CDR3 contains 14 residues. Trimming left V 2 bases short and J 1 base short, with 6 bases between. The CDR3 DNA reads TGTGCCAGCAGCCAAGCGAGTTCTGGAAACACCATATATTTT. This encodes CASSQASSGNTIYF.

The V call is TRBV27, the J call TRBJ2-5; 7 bases are a match to TRBD2. J gave up 5 bases and V 11 bases, and 14 bases lay outside the gene matches. The CDR3 spans 14 residues. Germline CDR1 MNHEY, CDR2 SMNVEV (reference sequence). CDR3 loop: CAEVMREGLETQYF. In DNA, the CDR3 is TGTGCCGAGGTTATGAGGGAGGGCCTGGAGACCCAGTACTTC.

The genes are TRBV7-8 and TRBJ2-5; 8 bases are shared with TRBD2. After removal of 1 base from V and 5 bases from J, the junction contained 9 bases not matched to a gene. CDR3 length: 16 residues. CDR1 and CDR2 from the germline V gene are SGHVS and FQNEAQ. CDR3: CASSLDYSGSVETQYF. CDR3 DNA: TGTGCCAGCAGCTTAGATTACAGCGGGAGTGTGGAGACCCAGTACTTC. Combining the CDR3 with reference TRBV7-8 and TRBJ2-5 gives the whole variable domain GAGVSQSPRYKVAKRGQDVALRCDPISGHVSLFWYQQALGQGPEFLTYFQNEAQLDKSGLPSDRFFAERPEGSVSTLKIQRTQQEDSAVYLCASSLDYSGSVETQYFGPGTRLLVL.

V is TRBV6-5 and J is TRBJ2-5; D perhaps matches TRBD1 (5 bases). The DNA end favors TRBJ2-7, so the J call may be wrong. The CDR3 runs 14 residues. The germline CDR1 and CDR2 sequences are MNHEY and SVGAGI. CDR3 nucleotides: TGTGCCAGCAGTTACTCGAAGGGGATCTACGAGCAGTACTTC. This translates into CASSYSKGIYEQYF.

The chain is built from TRBV28 and TRBJ1-5, with D tentatively TRBD1 (5 bases). Trimming shortened V by 6 bases and J by 7 bases, and 16 bases separated the two germline ends. This CDR3 has 14 residues. CDR1 MDHEN and CDR2 SYDVKM come from the germline V gene. This CDR3 is CASRPPRGSQPQHF. DNA of the CDR3: TGTGCCAGCAGACCCCCTCGGGGGAGCCAGCCCCAGCATTTT.

The J gene is TRBJ2-7, the V gene TRBV7-6; the D gene is possibly TRBD2 (6 bases). V dropped 2 bases and J dropped 5 bases, with 19 bases sitting between them. The CDR3 extends over 16 amino acids. The germline V gene has CDR1 SGHVS and CDR2 FNYEAQ. As DNA, the CDR3 is TGTGCCAGCAGCTTACTGGCTGACGGGAGTATCAACGAGCAGTACTTC. Translation gives CASSLLADGSINEQYF.

The chain employs TRBV29-1 and TRBJ2-1; possibly TRBD2 for D (6 bases). CDR3 size: 14 residues. CDR1 and CDR2 from the germline V gene are SQVTM and ANQGSEA. V was pared by 5 bases and J by 5 bases, with 16 bases between. In nucleotides, the CDR3 is TGCAGCGTTACGACCTTCGGGAGCCACAATGAGCAGTTCTTC. Translated, it gives CSVTTFGSHNEQFF.

V usage is TRBV6-5 and J usage is TRBJ2-5; the D gene is possibly TRBD2 (5 bases). CDR1 is MNHEY and CDR2 is SVGAGI in the germline V gene. The germline V and J ends were trimmed by 7 bases and 5 bases, with 11 bases remaining between them. CDR3 length: 12 residues. CDR3: CASTSPGETQYF. As DNA, the CDR3 is TGTGCCAGCACCTCACCGGGGGAGACCCAGTACTTC.

The chain is built from TRBV7-2 and TRBJ2-5; TRBD2 matches 8 bases. V trimming: 5 bases; J trimming: 1 base; junction bases outside the gene matches: 3. The CDR3 spans 14 residues. The germline V gene encodes CDR1 SGHTA and CDR2 FQGNSA. CDR3 sequence: CASSQGTSQETQYF. The CDR3 region has the DNA TGTGCCAGCAGCCAGGGGACTAGCCAAGAGACCCAGTACTTC.

The V gene is TRBV9, the J gene TRBJ2-2; 10 positions match TRBD1. The trim removed 4 bases at V and 4 bases at J, leaving 4 bases unmatched. This CDR3 region has 15 residues. Per germline, CDR1 SGDLS and CDR2 YYNGEE. The CDR3 DNA reads TGTGCCAGCAGCCCCGACAGGGGGCCCACCGGGGAGCTGTTTTTT. It encodes CASSPDRGPTGELFF. The full variable domain, in which reference TRBV9 and TRBJ2-2 provide the parts outside the CDR3, is DSGVTQTPKHLITATGQRVTLRCSPRSGDLSVYWYQQSLDQGLQFLIQYYNGEERAKGNILERFSAQQFPDLHSELNLSSLELGDSALYFCASSPDRGPTGELFFGEGSRLTVL.

This clone has a single count. The chain employs TRBV6-5 and TRBJ2-3; D is perhaps TRBD1 (6 bases). V was cut by 7 bases and J by 2 bases, with 13 bases left in between. The germline V gene has CDR1 MNHEY and CDR2 SVGAGI. The CDR3 is made up of 14 amino acids. CDR3 sequence (DNA): TGTGCCAGCACTCATGACAGGAACACAGATACGCAGTATTTT. It encodes CASTHDRNTDTQYF.

The CDR3 bases are TGTGCCAGCAGTTACTCGGCCGGGGCTGGGGCCAACGTCCTGACTTTC. Its translation: CASSYSAGAGANVLTF. This sequence joins TRBV6-6 and TRBJ2-6; weak D call: TRBD2 (5 bases). CDR1 MNHNY and CDR2 SVGAGI come from the germline V gene (reference sequence). V gave up 0 bases and J gave up 2 bases, with 8 bases separating them. The CDR3 length is 16 residues.

The J gene is TRBJ2-5, the V gene TRBV18; 9 nucleotides match TRBD1. This CDR3 spans 15 amino acids. V was pared by 3 bases and J by 5 bases, with 7 bases of the junction left unmatched. CDR1 and CDR2 from the germline V gene are KGHSH and LQKENI. In DNA, the CDR3 is TGTGCCAGCTCACCGGGACAGGGAAGCGTTGAGACCCAGTACTTC. Translated, it gives CASSPGQGSVETQYF.

This clone has a single count. The J gene is TRBJ2-6, the V gene TRBV28, with D unresolved. The V and J ends lost 6 bases and 0 bases respectively, with 15 bases between them. Germline V CDR1 and CDR2: MDHEN, SYDVKM. This CDR3 spans 17 amino acids. In DNA, the CDR3 is TGTGCCAGCAGCCCAACACCTTCAGGCTCTGGGGCCAACGTCCTGACTTTC. This sequence encodes CASSPTPSGSGANVLTF.

The V and J genes are TRBV2 and TRBJ2-3; TRBD2 matches at 7 bases. J gave up 2 bases and V 4 bases, and 6 bases lay outside the gene matches. The CDR3 is 15 amino acids. Germline CDR1 is SNHLY and CDR2 is FYNNEI. CDR3: CASSGDGRYTDTQYF. The CDR3 DNA reads as TGTGCCAGCAGTGGTGACGGGAGGTACACAGATACGCAGTATTTT.